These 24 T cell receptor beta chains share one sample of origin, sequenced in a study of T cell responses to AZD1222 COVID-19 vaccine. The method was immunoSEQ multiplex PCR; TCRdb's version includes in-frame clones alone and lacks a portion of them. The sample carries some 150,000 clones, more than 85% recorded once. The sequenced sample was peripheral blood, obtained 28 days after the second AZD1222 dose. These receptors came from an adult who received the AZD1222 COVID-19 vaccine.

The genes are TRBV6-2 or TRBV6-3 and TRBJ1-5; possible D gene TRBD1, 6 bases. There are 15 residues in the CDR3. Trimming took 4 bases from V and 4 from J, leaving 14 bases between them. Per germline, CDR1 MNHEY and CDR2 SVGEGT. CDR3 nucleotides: TGTGCCAGCAGTTTCAACAGGGAGAGGAATCAGCCCCAGCATTTT. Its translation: CASSFNRERNQPQHF.

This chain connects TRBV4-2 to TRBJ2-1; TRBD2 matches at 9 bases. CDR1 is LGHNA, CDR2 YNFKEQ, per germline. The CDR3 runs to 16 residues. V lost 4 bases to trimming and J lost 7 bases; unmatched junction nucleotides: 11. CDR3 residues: CASSPMAERGENEQFF. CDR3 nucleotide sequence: TGTGCCAGCAGCCCTATGGCAGAGCGGGGGGAGAATGAGCAGTTCTTC.

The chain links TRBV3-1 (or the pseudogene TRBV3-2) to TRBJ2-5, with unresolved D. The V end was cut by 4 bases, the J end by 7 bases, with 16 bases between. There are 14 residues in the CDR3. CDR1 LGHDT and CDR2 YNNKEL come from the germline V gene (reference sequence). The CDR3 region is CASSPIARRGTQYF. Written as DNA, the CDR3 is TGTGCCAGCAGCCCAATAGCTAGGAGAGGGACCCAGTACTTC.

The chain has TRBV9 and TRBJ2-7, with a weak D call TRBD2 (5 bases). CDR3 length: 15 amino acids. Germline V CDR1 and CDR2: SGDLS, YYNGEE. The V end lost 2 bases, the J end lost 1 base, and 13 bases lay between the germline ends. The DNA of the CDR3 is TGTGCCAGCAGCGTGGAGGCGGCGTTGTCCTACGAGCAGTACTTC. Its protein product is CASSVEAALSYEQYF.

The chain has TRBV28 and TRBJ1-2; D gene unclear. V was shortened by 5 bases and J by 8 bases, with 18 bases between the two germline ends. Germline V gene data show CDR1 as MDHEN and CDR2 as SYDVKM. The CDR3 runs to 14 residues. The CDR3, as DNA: TGTGCCAGCAGTCTCTTGGACGGAGCAAGAGGCTACACCTTC. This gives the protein CASSLLDGARGYTF.

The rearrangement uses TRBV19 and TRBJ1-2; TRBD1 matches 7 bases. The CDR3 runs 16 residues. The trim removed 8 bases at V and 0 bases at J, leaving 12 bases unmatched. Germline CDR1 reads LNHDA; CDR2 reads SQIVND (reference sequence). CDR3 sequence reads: CASARDSRSPNYGYTF. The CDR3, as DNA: TGTGCCAGTGCTCGGGACAGTAGGAGTCCTAACTATGGCTACACCTTC.

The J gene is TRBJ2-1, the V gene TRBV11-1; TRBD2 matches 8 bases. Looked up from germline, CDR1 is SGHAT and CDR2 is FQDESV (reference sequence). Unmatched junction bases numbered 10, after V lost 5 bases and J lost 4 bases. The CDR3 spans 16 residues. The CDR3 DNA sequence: TGTGCCAGCAGCAAAACAGGGACTAGGGGGTACAATGAGCAGTTCTTC. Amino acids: CASSKTGTRGYNEQFF.

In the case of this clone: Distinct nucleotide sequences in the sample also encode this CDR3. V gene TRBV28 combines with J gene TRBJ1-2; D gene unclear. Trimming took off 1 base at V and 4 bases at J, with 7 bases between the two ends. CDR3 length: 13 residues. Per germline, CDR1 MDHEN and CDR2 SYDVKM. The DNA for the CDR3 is TGTGCCAGCAGTTTATCGGGTGGCTATGGCTACACCTTC. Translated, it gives CASSLSGGYGYTF.

The CDR3 sequence is CASSPGFRTSNQPQHF. DNA of the CDR3: TGTGCCAGCAGTCCCGGGTTCCGGACGAGCAATCAGCCCCAGCATTTT. The gene calls are TRBV2 and TRBJ1-5; D is uncertain. This CDR3 is built from 16 residues. V was shortened by 5 bases and J by 1 base, with 15 bases between the two germline ends. CDR1 and CDR2 (germline): SNHLY, FYNNEI.

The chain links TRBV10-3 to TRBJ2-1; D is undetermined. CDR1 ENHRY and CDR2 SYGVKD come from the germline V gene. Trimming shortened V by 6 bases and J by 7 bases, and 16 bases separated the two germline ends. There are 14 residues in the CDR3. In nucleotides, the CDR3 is TGTGCCATCAGCATACCCGGGTTAGATAATGAGCAGTTCTTC. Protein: CAISIPGLDNEQFF.

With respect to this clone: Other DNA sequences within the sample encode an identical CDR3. The DNA of the CDR3 is TGTGCCAGCAGCCTAAGACAGAACACTGAAGCTTTCTTT. Its translation: CASSLRQNTEAFF. The chain carries TRBV3-1 (or the pseudogene TRBV3-2) and TRBJ1-1; no clear D. Per germline, CDR1 LGHDT and CDR2 YNNKEL (reference sequence). Between the trimmed V and J ends, which lost 4 bases and 1 base, there was a span of 7 bases. The CDR3 has 13 residues.

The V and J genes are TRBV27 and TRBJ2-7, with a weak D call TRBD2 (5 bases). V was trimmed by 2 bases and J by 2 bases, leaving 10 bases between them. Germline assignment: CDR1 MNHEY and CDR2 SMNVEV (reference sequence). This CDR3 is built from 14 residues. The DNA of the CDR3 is TGTGCCAGCAGTTTAGCAAGCGGAGCCTACGAGCAGTACTTC. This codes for CASSLASGAYEQYF.

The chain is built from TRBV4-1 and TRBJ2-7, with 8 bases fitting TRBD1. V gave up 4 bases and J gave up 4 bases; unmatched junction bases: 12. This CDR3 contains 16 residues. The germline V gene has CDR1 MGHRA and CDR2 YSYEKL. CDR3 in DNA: TGCGCCAGCAGCCCAACCGGGGCAGGGGGCAAGTACGAGCAGTACTTC. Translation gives CASSPTGAGGKYEQYF.

CDR3 bases: TGCGCCAGCAGCTTGGCCAGGGGAGATGGGTTCTTC. This sequence encodes CASSLARGDGFF. This rearrangement joins TRBV5-1 to TRBJ2-1; a weak D match, TRBD1 (6 bases). CDR3 length: 12 amino acids. V was shortened by 0 bases and J by 15 bases, with 13 bases between the two germline ends. Germline V gene lookup returns CDR1 SGHRS and CDR2 YFSETQ.

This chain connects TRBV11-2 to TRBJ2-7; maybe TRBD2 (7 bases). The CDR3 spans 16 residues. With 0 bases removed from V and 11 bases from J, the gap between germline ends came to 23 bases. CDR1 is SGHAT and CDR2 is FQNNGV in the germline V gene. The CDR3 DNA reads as TGTGCCAGCAGCTTAGATCGGACGGGGGGCTTTTCGAAGGAGTACTTC. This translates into CASSLDRTGGFSKEYF.

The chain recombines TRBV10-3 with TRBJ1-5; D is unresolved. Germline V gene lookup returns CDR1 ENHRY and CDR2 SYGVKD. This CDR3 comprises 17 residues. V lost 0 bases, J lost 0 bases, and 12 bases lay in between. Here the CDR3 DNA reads TGTGCCATCAGTGAGTCCCCTGCGGTTCTTAGCAATCAGCCCCAGCATTTT. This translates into CAISESPAVLSNQPQHF.

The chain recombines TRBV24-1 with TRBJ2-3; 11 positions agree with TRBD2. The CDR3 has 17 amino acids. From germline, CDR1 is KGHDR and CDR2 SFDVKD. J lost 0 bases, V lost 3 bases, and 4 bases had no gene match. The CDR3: CATSDARLAGSTDTQYF. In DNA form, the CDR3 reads TGTGCCACCAGTGATGCGAGACTAGCGGGGAGCACAGATACGCAGTATTTT.

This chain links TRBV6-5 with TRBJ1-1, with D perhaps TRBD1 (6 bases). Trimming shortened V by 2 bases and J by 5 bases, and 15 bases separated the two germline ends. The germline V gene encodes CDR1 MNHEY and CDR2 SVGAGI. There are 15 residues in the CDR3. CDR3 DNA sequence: TGTGCCAGCAGTTACGTACAGGGACGGGGGACTGAAGCTTTCTTT. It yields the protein CASSYVQGRGTEAFF.

The CDR3 region has the DNA TGTGCCAGCAGCCCAAGGGATAGTAGAGGGTTAAATGAAAAACTGTTTTTT. This sequence encodes CASSPRDSRGLNEKLFF. V and J are TRBV7-9 and TRBJ1-4; D remains ambiguous. Per germline, CDR1 SEHNR and CDR2 FQNEAQ (reference sequence). CDR3 length: 17 residues. V was clipped by 5 bases and J by 5 bases, with 21 bases between them.

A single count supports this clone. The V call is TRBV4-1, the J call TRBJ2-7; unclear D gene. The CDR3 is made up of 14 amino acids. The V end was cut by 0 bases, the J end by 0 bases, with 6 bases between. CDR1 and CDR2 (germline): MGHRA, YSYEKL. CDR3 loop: CASSQDRSSYEQYF. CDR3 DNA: TGCGCCAGCAGCCAAGACAGAAGCTCCTACGAGCAGTACTTC.

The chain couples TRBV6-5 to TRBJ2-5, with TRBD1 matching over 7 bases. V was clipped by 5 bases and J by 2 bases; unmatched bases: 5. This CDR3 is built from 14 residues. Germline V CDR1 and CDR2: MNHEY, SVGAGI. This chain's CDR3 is CASSRQGRQETQYF. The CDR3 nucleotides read TGTGCCAGCAGTCGACAGGGAAGACAAGAGACCCAGTACTTC.

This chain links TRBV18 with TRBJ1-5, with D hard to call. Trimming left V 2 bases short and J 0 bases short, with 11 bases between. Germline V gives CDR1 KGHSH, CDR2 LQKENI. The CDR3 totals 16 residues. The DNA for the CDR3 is TGTGCCAGCTCACCATCTGGGTGGGGTAGCAATCAGCCCCAGCATTTT. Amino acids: CASSPSGWGSNQPQHF. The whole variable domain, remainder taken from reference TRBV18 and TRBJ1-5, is NAGVMQNPRHLVRRRGQEARLRCSPMKGHSHVYWYRQLPEEGLKFMVYLQKENIIDESGMPKERFSAEFPKEGPSILRIQQVVRGDSAAYFCASSPSGWGSNQPQHFGDGTRLSIL.

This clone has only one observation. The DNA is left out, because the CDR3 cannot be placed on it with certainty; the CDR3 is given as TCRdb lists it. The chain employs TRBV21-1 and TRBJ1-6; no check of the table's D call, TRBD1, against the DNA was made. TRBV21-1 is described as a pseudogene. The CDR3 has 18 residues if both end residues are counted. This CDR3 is CASSKVGRGAVEDSPLHF.

The CDR3 reads CASSDRVSGANVLTF. CDR3 sequence (DNA): TGTGCCAGCAGCGACAGGGTGTCTGGGGCCAACGTCCTGACTTTC. The chain is built from TRBV5-6 and TRBJ2-6; 7 bases are a match to TRBD1. Per the germline V gene, CDR1 is SGHDT and CDR2 is YYEEEE. V gave up 4 bases and J gave up 1 base; unmatched junction bases: 2. The CDR3 length is 15 residues.